A single sample gave rise to the 5 T cell receptor beta chains below, sequenced in a study of monozygotic twins with inflammatory bowel disease (dated by TCRdb to about 2019). The library relied on 5' RACE. The sequencer was an Illumina HiSeq 2500. The reads went through TCRdb reprocessing, and each CDR3 protein sequence gets one entry with no DNA. This sample's table contains about 380,000 distinct CDR3 sequences. The ten top clones hold 2.5% to 3% of the sample. The sample taken for sequencing was blood. These receptors originate from a human donor with ulcerative colitis or Crohn's disease, or a healthy co-twin of an affected twin (not recorded which).

The rearrangement links TRBV4-3 to TRBJ2-7. The germline CDR1 and CDR2 sequences are LGHNA and YSLEER. The CDR3 runs 14 residues. The CDR3 loop reads CASSQDGSSYEQYF.

V is TRBV10-3 and J is TRBJ2-7; no DNA is available, so the TRBD1 call from TCRdb remains unchecked. There are 13 residues in the CDR3. Germline V gene sequence: CDR1 ENHRY, CDR2 SYGVKD. The CDR3 region is CAISAPAVDEQYF.

The chain uses TRBV12-3 or TRBV12-4 and TRBJ1-5. The CDR3 extends over 15 amino acids. This chain's CDR3 is CASSPRRARNQPQHF.

The J gene is TRBJ1-1, the V gene TRBV5-1; TCRdb indicates TRBD1, and absent DNA this call remains unverified. From germline, CDR1 is SGHRS and CDR2 YFSETQ. CDR3 length: 16 amino acids. Here the CDR3 reads CASWGTGGGWGTEAFF.

V gene TRBV27 combines with J gene TRBJ1-2. The CDR3 has 15 amino acids. Germline CDR1 reads MNHEY; CDR2 reads SMNVEV (reference sequence). The CDR3 here is CASRQGQRSNYGYTF.